Listed here are 32 T cell receptor beta chains from one sample, sequenced in a study of blood T cell repertoires in COVID-19. The table came from immunoSEQ multiplex PCR; TCRdb's copy has only in-frame clones and leaves some out. The table records 140,000 to 150,000 clones, just under 85% of them present only once. Sequences were obtained from PBMCs or T cells enriched from blood (not recorded which). Receptors were obtained from a woman aged 45 to 65 with acute COVID-19.

V gene TRBV7-6 combines with J gene TRBJ2-3; D remains unclear. The CDR3 extends over 8 amino acids. Germline CDR1 SGHVS, CDR2 FNYEAQ. Trimming removed 5 bases at V and 12 bases at J, with 3 bases between. This CDR3 reads CASSSQYF. The CDR3 DNA sequence: TGTGCCAGCAGCAGCCAGTATTTT.

The gene calls are TRBV18 and TRBJ2-3; D is unclear. The CDR3 runs 15 residues. Germline values: CDR1 KGHSH, CDR2 LQKENI. V lost 2 bases to trimming and J lost 0 bases, with 9 bases between them. CDR3 sequence: CASSPSFSSTDTQYF. In nucleotides, the CDR3 is TGTGCCAGCTCACCATCCTTTTCTAGCACAGATACGCAGTATTTT.

The J gene is TRBJ2-1, the V gene TRBV3-1 (or the pseudogene TRBV3-2); TRBD2 matches at 8 bases. V lost 5 bases to trimming and J lost 0 bases; unmatched junction nucleotides: 6. The CDR3 runs 16 residues. Germline CDR1 LGHDT, CDR2 YNNKEL (reference sequence). CDR3 region: CASSTRLASSYNEQFF. CDR3 in DNA: TGTGCCAGCAGCACCCGACTAGCGAGCTCCTACAATGAGCAGTTCTTC.

This clone showed up just a few times. The chain joins TRBV19 to TRBJ1-3, with 8 bases lining up with TRBD1. J was trimmed by 0 bases and V by 3 bases; bases with no gene match: 13. The CDR3 length is 19 residues. CDR1 is LNHDA, CDR2 SQIVND, per germline (reference sequence). The CDR3 reads CASSIRTGSGRISGNTIYF. The CDR3 DNA follows: TGTGCCAGTAGTATCCGGACAGGGTCGGGACGAATCTCTGGAAACACCATATATTTT.

The V and J genes are TRBV19 and TRBJ2-7; TRBD1 is a possible D gene (6 bases). Per the germline V gene, CDR1 is LNHDA and CDR2 is SQIVND (reference sequence). Trimming left V 3 bases short and J 3 bases short, with 15 bases between. The CDR3 sequence is 15 residues long. Written as DNA, the CDR3 is TGTGCCAGTAGTATCCAGCGAACAGGGTACTACGAGCAGTACTTC. This translates into CASSIQRTGYYEQYF.

The chain has TRBV3-1 (or the pseudogene TRBV3-2) and TRBJ2-5, with D maybe TRBD1 (5 bases). Trimming left V 4 bases short and J 3 bases short, with 9 bases between. The CDR3 sequence is 13 residues long. Per germline, CDR1 LGHDT and CDR2 YNNKEL (reference sequence). The CDR3 loop reads CASSPGREETQYF. Here the CDR3 DNA reads TGTGCCAGCAGCCCAGGGCGAGAAGAGACCCAGTACTTC.

The V call is TRBV5-1, the J call TRBJ2-7; 9 positions match TRBD1. The CDR3 is 16 residues long. J gave up 3 bases and V 0 bases, and 7 bases lay outside the gene matches. The germline V gene encodes CDR1 SGHRS and CDR2 YFSETQ. The DNA of the CDR3 is TGCGCCAGCAGCTTGGTAGATGAGGGACAGGGCTACGAGCAGTACTTC. It is translated as CASSLVDEGQGYEQYF. The variable domain in full, completed from reference TRBV5-1 and TRBJ2-7, reads KAGVTQTPRYLIKTRGQQVTLSCSPISGHRSVSWYQQTPGQGLQFLFEYFSETQRNKGNFPGRFSGRQFSNSRSEMNVSTLELGDSALYLCASSLVDEGQGYEQYFGPGTRLTVT.

The chain carries TRBV5-1 and TRBJ2-1; 8 bases align to TRBD2. Germline CDR1 SGHRS, CDR2 YFSETQ. The CDR3 contains 16 residues. J lost 5 bases, V lost 0 bases, and 7 bases had no gene match. CDR3 loop: CASSLVPSGLNNEQFF. The CDR3 region has the DNA TGCGCCAGCAGCTTGGTTCCTAGCGGGCTCAACAATGAGCAGTTCTTC.

CDR3 coding DNA: TGTGCCAGCAGCCGCAGCGGGTTCTACGAGCAGTACTTC. Translated, it gives CASSRSGFYEQYF. V usage is TRBV7-8 and J usage is TRBJ2-7; weak D call: TRBD2 (6 bases). Deletions cut 5 bases from V and 3 bases from J, with 11 bases between. The CDR3 has 13 amino acids. The germline V gene has CDR1 SGHVS and CDR2 FQNEAQ.

This clone has at least ten counts. This chain connects TRBV6-1 to TRBJ1-6; maybe TRBD1 (6 bases). V was shortened by 2 bases and J by 9 bases, with 14 bases between the two germline ends. The germline V gene has CDR1 MNHNS and CDR2 SASEGT. CDR3 size: 15 residues. The CDR3 protein is CASSELAGETSPLHF. CDR3 sequence (DNA): TGTGCCAGCAGTGAACTCGCAGGGGAGACTTCACCCCTCCACTTT.

CDR3 amino acids: CASSLRDFSTDTQYF. The CDR3 DNA reads as TGTGCCAGCAGCTTAAGGGACTTTAGCACAGATACGCAGTATTTT. The chain has TRBV7-8 and TRBJ2-3, with D possibly TRBD2 on 6 matching bases. Germline CDR1 reads SGHVS; CDR2 reads FQNEAQ. Deletions cut 2 bases from V and 0 bases from J, with 9 bases between. The CDR3 is made up of 15 amino acids.

The chain employs TRBV3-1 (or the pseudogene TRBV3-2) and TRBJ2-7, with 7 bases lining up with TRBD2. Per the germline V gene, CDR1 is LGHDT and CDR2 is YNNKEL (reference sequence). V shed 4 bases and J 2 bases; nucleotides not matched to a gene: 8. The CDR3 loop spans 15 amino acids. CDR3 DNA: TGTGCCAGCAGCCCGTCGGCTAGCGGAGCCTACGAGCAGTACTTC. It specifies CASSPSASGAYEQYF.

The J gene is TRBJ2-5, the V gene TRBV5-4, with a weak D call TRBD2 (6 bases). Per germline, CDR1 SGHNT and CDR2 YYREEE (reference sequence). V was cut by 2 bases and J by 4 bases, with 21 bases left in between. The CDR3 consists of 17 residues. CDR3 sequence: CASSLIAERVGGETQYF. DNA for the CDR3: TGTGCCAGCAGCTTAATAGCGGAAAGGGTGGGGGGAGAGACCCAGTACTTC.

This chain links TRBV7-2 with TRBJ1-1; perhaps TRBD1 as D (5 bases). V was pared by 2 bases and J by 4 bases, with 11 bases between. The germline gives CDR1 SGHTA, CDR2 FQGNSA. This CDR3 has 14 residues. Here the CDR3 DNA reads TGTGCCAGCAGCTTACAGGGTCGAGGCACTGAAGCTTTCTTT. It codes for CASSLQGRGTEAFF.

This clone has a handful of counts. The chain joins TRBV7-2 to TRBJ2-7; 10 positions match TRBD2. CDR1 and CDR2 (germline): SGHTA, FQGNSA. CDR3 size: 14 residues. Trimming removed 5 bases from V and 2 bases from J; junction bases left unmatched: 3. The CDR3 here is CASSPGLAPYEQYF. The CDR3 DNA is TGTGCCAGCAGCCCGGGACTAGCGCCCTACGAGCAGTACTTC. Using reference TRBV7-2 and TRBJ2-7 for the parts outside the CDR3, the full variable domain is GAGVSQSPSNKVTEKGKDVELRCDPISGHTALYWYRQSLGQGLEFLIYFQGNSAPDKSGLPSDRFSAERTGGSVSTLTIQRTQQEDSAVYLCASSPGLAPYEQYFGPGTRLTVT.

V and J are TRBV10-3 and TRBJ2-2; D is undetermined. The CDR3 covers 14 residues. Germline-derived CDR1 and CDR2 are ENHRY and SYGVKD. V was clipped by 3 bases and J by 5 bases, with 10 bases between them. The CDR3 spells CAISDTLVTGELFF. CDR3 nucleotide sequence: TGTGCCATCAGTGATACGCTAGTAACCGGGGAGCTGTTTTTT.

This chain connects TRBV9 to TRBJ2-5; TRBD2 matches 13 bases. Unmatched junction bases numbered 4, after V lost 3 bases and J lost 5 bases. The CDR3 is made up of 15 amino acids. The V gene's germline CDR1 is SGDLS and CDR2 YYNGEE. For the CDR3, the DNA is TGTGCCAGCAGCGGGGGACTAGCGGGAACGGAGACCCAGTACTTC. It yields the protein CASSGGLAGTETQYF.

The rearrangement links TRBV19 to TRBJ2-2, with 11 bases fitting TRBD1. Germline CDR1 is LNHDA and CDR2 is SQIVND (reference sequence). The CDR3 runs 17 residues. The J segment lost 1 base and the V segment lost 4 bases, leaving 5 bases of the junction unmatched. The CDR3 is CASSRGQGARNTGELFF. The CDR3 bases are TGTGCCAGTAGTAGAGGACAGGGGGCCAGGAACACCGGGGAGCTGTTTTTT.

The V gene is TRBV5-8, the J gene TRBJ2-1; D gene ambiguous. Germline-derived CDR1 and CDR2 are SGHTS and YDEGEE. The CDR3 is 15 residues long. V gave up 5 bases and J gave up 6 bases, with 18 bases separating them. The CDR3 sequence is CASSFGVFGSNEQFF. The CDR3, as DNA: TGTGCCAGCAGTTTTGGAGTTTTTGGATCCAATGAGCAGTTCTTC.

This sequence joins TRBV5-1 and TRBJ2-3, with 9 bases identical to TRBD2. Germline trimming cut 1 base from V and 4 bases from J; bases unmatched to any gene: 10. This CDR3 contains 17 residues. The germline gives CDR1 SGHRS, CDR2 YFSETQ. The CDR3 DNA reads as TGCGCCAGCAGCTTGATATCTAGCGGGGCTTCGGCAGATACGCAGTATTTT. Translating it yields CASSLISSGASADTQYF.

The chain couples TRBV19 to TRBJ2-7, with no clear D. Looked up from germline, CDR1 is LNHDA and CDR2 is SQIVND (reference sequence). The CDR3 extends over 13 amino acids. V was clipped by 3 bases and J by 0 bases, with 6 bases between them. The CDR3 sequence is CASSITASYEQYF. The CDR3 coding sequence is TGTGCCAGTAGTATTACAGCCTCCTACGAGCAGTACTTC.

The rearrangement joins TRBV2 to TRBJ1-4; the match to TRBD1 covers 12 bases. Unmatched junction bases numbered 1, after V lost 6 bases and J lost 2 bases. The CDR3 covers 15 residues. Per the germline V gene, CDR1 is SNHLY and CDR2 is FYNNEI. CDR3 bases: TGTGCCAGCAGGGGACAGGGGGCTACTAATGAAAAACTGTTTTTT. Translating it yields CASRGQGATNEKLFF.

CDR3 in amino acids: CASTLDRGNEKLFF. CDR3 nucleotide sequence: TGTGCCAGCACCCTAGACAGGGGTAATGAAAAACTGTTTTTT. The chain recombines TRBV6-5 with TRBJ1-4; 8 bases fit TRBD1. J was trimmed by 4 bases and V by 7 bases; bases with no gene match: 5. The germline V gene has CDR1 MNHEY and CDR2 SVGAGI. The CDR3 totals 14 residues.

This clone was recorded once. The CDR3 bases are TGTGCCAGCAGCAGGGGGTTCCAAGATACGCAGTATTTT. This translates into CASSRGFQDTQYF. J is TRBJ2-3 and V is TRBV7-2; D is possibly TRBD1 (6 bases). Germline assignment: CDR1 SGHTA and CDR2 FQGNSA. The CDR3 sequence is 13 residues long. V was clipped by 5 bases and J by 5 bases, with 11 bases between them.

The V gene is TRBV6-5, the J gene TRBJ1-5; D call uncertain. Germline CDR1 reads MNHEY; CDR2 reads SVGAGI. The CDR3 sequence is 12 residues long. V was shortened by 8 bases and J by 5 bases, with 10 bases between the two germline ends. CDR3 residues: CASRELDQPQHF. Here the CDR3 DNA reads TGTGCCAGCCGGGAATTAGATCAGCCCCAGCATTTT.

The chain carries TRBV7-8 and TRBJ2-3, with D perhaps TRBD2 (5 bases). V lost 3 bases and J 0 bases, leaving 10 bases between the germline ends. This CDR3 comprises 15 residues. Germline V gene data show CDR1 as SGHVS and CDR2 as FQNEAQ. CDR3 amino acids: CASSLAGASTDTQYF. The CDR3 DNA reads as TGTGCCAGCAGCTTGGCGGGCGCGAGCACAGATACGCAGTATTTT.

The chain employs TRBV27 and TRBJ1-3, with no clear D. The CDR3 sequence is 14 residues long. V was shortened by 2 bases and J by 1 base, with 6 bases between the two germline ends. In germline, CDR1 is MNHEY, CDR2 SMNVEV (reference sequence). For the CDR3, the DNA is TGTGCCAGCAGTTTAGAGGCTTCTGGAAACACCATATATTTT. Translated, it gives CASSLEASGNTIYF.

V gene TRBV7-9 combines with J gene TRBJ2-7; no firm D call. This CDR3 comprises 14 residues. Germline CDR1 is SEHNR and CDR2 is FQNEAQ (reference sequence). The germline V and J ends were trimmed by 5 bases and 3 bases, with 14 bases remaining between them. CDR3 amino acids: CASSPSLVHYEQYF. In DNA, the CDR3 is TGTGCCAGCAGCCCCTCGTTGGTACACTACGAGCAGTACTTC.

This sequence joins TRBV6-7 and TRBJ2-7, with D possibly matching TRBD2 (6 bases). TRBV6-7 is an ORF, with its function uncertain. Between the trimmed V and J ends, which lost 2 bases and 3 bases, there was a span of 14 bases. This CDR3 contains 15 residues. The DNA for the CDR3 is TGTGCCAGCAGTTACACAGCGGAGGGCCTCTACGAGCAGTACTTC. Encoded protein: CASSYTAEGLYEQYF.

The chain carries TRBV2 and TRBJ1-1; the D is unclear. The CDR3 runs 14 residues. V lost 6 bases to trimming and J lost 0 bases, with 11 bases between them. CDR1 is SNHLY and CDR2 is FYNNEI in the germline V gene. The CDR3 DNA reads TGTGCCAGCAGAGACTCCCCGATGAACACTGAAGCTTTCTTT. Residues: CASRDSPMNTEAFF.

The gene calls are TRBV29-1 and TRBJ1-1, with D possibly being TRBD1 (5 bases). V dropped 6 bases and J dropped 1 base, with 9 bases sitting between them. The CDR3 has 12 residues. CDR1 is SQVTM and CDR2 is ANQGSEA in the germline V gene. CDR3 amino acids: CSVRQQNTEAFF. DNA for the CDR3: TGCAGCGTACGACAGCAGAACACTGAAGCTTTCTTT.

The chain links TRBV7-8 to TRBJ1-1; 8 nucleotides agree with TRBD1. Per germline, CDR1 SGHVS and CDR2 FQNEAQ. This CDR3 comprises 14 residues. Losses at the gene ends were 5 bases for V and 0 bases for J; bases not matched to a gene: 2. In DNA form, the CDR3 reads TGTGCCAGCAGCGCAGGGGGCATGAACACTGAAGCTTTCTTT. This codes for CASSAGGMNTEAFF.